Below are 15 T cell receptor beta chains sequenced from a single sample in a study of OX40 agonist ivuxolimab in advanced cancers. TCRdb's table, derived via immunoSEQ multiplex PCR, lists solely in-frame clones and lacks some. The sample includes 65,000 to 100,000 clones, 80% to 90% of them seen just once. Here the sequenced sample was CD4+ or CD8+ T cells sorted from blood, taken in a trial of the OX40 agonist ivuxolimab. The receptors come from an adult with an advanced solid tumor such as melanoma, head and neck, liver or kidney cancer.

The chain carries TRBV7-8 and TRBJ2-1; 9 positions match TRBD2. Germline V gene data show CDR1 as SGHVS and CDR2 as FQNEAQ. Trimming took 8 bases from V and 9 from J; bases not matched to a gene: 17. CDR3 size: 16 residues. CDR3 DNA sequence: TGTGCCAGCCGCCCAAGGCTATTCAGCGGGAGGACTGAGCAGTTCTTC. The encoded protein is CASRPRLFSGRTEQFF.

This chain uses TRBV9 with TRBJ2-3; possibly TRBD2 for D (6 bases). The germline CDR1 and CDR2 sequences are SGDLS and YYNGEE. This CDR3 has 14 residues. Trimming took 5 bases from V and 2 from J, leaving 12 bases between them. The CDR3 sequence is CASSRDSLTDTQYF. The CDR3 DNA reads TGTGCCAGCAGTCGGGACTCCCTCACAGATACGCAGTATTTT.

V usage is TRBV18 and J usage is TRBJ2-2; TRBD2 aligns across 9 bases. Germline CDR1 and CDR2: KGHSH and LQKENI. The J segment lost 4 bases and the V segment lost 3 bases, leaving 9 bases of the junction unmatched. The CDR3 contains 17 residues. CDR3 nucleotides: TGTGCCAGCTCACCGATGGTAGCGGGAGTGAGCACCGGGGAGCTGTTTTTT. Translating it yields CASSPMVAGVSTGELFF.

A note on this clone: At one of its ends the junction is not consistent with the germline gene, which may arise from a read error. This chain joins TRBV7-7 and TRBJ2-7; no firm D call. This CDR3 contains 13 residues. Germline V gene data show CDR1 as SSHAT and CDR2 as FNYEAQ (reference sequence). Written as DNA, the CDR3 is TGTGCTAGCAGCTTACTCGACCGATACGAGCAGTACTTC. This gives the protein CASSLLDRYEQYF. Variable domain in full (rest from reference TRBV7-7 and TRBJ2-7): GAGVSQSPRYKVTKRGQDVTLRCDPISSHATLYWYQQALGQGPEFLTYFNYEAQPDKSGLPSDRFSAERPEGSISTLTIQRTEQRDSAMYRCASSLLDRYEQYFGPGTRLTVT.

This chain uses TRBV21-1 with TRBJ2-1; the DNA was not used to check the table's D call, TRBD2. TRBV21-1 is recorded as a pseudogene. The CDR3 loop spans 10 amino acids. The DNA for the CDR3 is TGTGCCAGCATCTGCAATGAGCAGTTCTTC. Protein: CASICNEQFF.

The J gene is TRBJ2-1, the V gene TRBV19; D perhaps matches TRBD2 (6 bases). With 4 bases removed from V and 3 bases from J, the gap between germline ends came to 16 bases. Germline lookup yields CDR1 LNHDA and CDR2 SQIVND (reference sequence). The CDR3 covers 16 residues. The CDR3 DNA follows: TGTGCCAGTAGTACCCCTCGGCGGGGAGACTACAATGAGCAGTTCTTC. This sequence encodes CASSTPRRGDYNEQFF.

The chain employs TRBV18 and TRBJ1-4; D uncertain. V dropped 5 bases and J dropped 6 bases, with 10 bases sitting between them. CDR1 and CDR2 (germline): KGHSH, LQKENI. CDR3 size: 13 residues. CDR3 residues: CASSFPGDEKLFF. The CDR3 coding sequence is TGTGCCAGCTCATTCCCCGGGGATGAAAAACTGTTTTTT.

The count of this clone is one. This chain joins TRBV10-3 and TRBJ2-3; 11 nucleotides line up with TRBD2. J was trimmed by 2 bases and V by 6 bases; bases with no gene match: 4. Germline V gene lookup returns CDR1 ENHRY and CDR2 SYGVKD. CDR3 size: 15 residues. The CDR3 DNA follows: TGTGCCATCAGCCCGGGACTAGCGGACACAGATACGCAGTATTTT. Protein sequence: CAISPGLADTDTQYF.

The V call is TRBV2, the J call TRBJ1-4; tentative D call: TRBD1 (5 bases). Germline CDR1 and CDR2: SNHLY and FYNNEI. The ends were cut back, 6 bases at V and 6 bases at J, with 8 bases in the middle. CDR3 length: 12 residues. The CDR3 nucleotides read TGTGCCAGCAGGGACAACGATGAAAAACTGTTTTTT. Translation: CASRDNDEKLFF.

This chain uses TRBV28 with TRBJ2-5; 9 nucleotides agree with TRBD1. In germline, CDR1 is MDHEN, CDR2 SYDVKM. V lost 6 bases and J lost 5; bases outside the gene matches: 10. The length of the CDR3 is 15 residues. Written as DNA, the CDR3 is TGTGCCAGCAGAAAGGGACAGGGTGATCTGGAGACCCAGTACTTC. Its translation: CASRKGQGDLETQYF.

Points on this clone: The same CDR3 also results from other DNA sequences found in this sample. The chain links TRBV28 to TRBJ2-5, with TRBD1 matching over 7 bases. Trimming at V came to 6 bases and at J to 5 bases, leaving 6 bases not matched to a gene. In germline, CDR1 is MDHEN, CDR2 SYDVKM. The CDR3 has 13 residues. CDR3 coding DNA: TGTGCCAGCAGAGACAGGGTGGGGGAGACCCAGTACTTC. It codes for CASRDRVGETQYF.

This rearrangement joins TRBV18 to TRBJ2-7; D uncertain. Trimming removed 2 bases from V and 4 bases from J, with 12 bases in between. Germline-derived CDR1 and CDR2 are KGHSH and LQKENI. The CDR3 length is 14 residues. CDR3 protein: CASSPDAALYEQYF. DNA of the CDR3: TGTGCCAGCTCACCAGATGCGGCCCTATACGAGCAGTACTTC.

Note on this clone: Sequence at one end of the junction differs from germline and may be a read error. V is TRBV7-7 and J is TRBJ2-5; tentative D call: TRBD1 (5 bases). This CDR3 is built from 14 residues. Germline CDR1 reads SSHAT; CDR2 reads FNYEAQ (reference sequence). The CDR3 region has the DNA TGTGCTAGCAGCGACGGTGGTGCTGGGGCAGTGCGGTACTTC. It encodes CASSDGGAGAVRYF.

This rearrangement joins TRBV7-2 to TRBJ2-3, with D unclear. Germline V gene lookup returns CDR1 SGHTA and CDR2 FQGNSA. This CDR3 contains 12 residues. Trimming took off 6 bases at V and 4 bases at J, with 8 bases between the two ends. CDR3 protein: CASRAVSDTQYF. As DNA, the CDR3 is TGTGCCAGCAGGGCAGTCTCAGATACGCAGTATTTT.

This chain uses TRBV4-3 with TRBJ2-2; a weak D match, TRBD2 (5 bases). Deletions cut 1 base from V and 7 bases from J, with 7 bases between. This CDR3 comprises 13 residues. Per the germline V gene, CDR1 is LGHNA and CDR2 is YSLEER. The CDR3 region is CASSQVEGGELFF. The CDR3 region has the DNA TGCGCCAGCAGCCAAGTAGAGGGCGGGGAGCTGTTTTTT.